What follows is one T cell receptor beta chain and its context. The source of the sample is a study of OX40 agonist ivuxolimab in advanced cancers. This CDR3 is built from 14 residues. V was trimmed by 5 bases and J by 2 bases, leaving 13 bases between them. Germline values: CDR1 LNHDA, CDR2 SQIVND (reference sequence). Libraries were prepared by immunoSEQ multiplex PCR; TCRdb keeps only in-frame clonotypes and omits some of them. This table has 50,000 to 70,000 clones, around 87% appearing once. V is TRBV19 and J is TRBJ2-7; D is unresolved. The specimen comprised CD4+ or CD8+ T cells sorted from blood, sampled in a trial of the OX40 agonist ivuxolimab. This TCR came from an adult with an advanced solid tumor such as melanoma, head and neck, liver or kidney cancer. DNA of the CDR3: TGTGCCAGTAGTCCAGTGCTGCCTCCCTACGAGCAGTACTTC. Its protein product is CASSPVLPPYEQYF.